The rows below give T cell receptor beta chains drawn from one sample of a study of blood T cells in healthy people across ages. MiXCR, applied by TCRdb to the 5' RACE reads, yields one record per CDR3 protein. The sample shows roughly 1,500,000 distinct CDR3 sequences, roughly 40% of them seen only once. Sequencing was performed on blood. All receptors derive from a woman younger than 30 in good health. Both conserved end residues are part of each CDR3. D genes are given only for firm matches. The size of a clone is reported for some rows only, either as once, few or many, or as a class for expanded clones.

>-|TRBV6-5|TRBD2|18|TRBJ2-1
CASSYLLAGKSSYNEQFF
TGTGCCAGCAGTTACTTACTAGCGGGAAAGAGCTCCTACAATGAGCAGTTCTTC
>few|TRBV7-2|TRBD2|16|TRBJ2-1
CASSSGGGASYNEQFF
TGTGCCAGCAGCTCTGGCGGGGGGGCCTCCTACAATGAGCAGTTCTTC
>few|TRBV28|-|13|TRBJ1-2
CASTADKGPGYTF
TGTGCCAGCACCGCCGACAAGGGGCCTGGCTACACCTTC
>few|TRBV29-1|TRBD1|13|TRBJ2-5
CSVAGGWLETQYF
TGCAGCGTCGCAGGGGGCTGGCTGGAGACCCAGTACTTC
>-|TRBV5-1|-|14|TRBJ2-5
CASCLASVQETQYF
TGCGCCAGCTGCTTGGCAAGCGTACAAGAGACCCAGTACTTC
>-|TRBV21-1|-|13|TRBJ2-5
CASSRVQTETQYF
TGTGCCAGCAGCCGGGTACAGACAGAGACCCAGTACTTC
>-|TRBV9|-|13|TRBJ2-3
CASSAQLGDTQYF
TGTGCCAGCAGCGCCCAACTCGGGGATACGCAGTATTTT
>-|TRBV3-1|-|13|TRBJ2-5
CASSQQDQGRQYF
TGTGCCAGCAGCCAACAGGATCAGGGCCGGCAGTACTTC
>-|TRBV28|TRBD1|12|TRBJ2-7
CASSPDRDGWYF
TGTGCCAGCAGCCCGGACAGGGATGGTTGGTACTTC
>once|TRBV7-9|-|20|TRBJ2-2
CASSDPLAGKNIANTGELFF
TGTGCCAGCAGCGATCCGTTGGCAGGGAAAAATATCGCGAACACCGGGGAGCTGTTTTTT
>few|TRBV7-6|TRBD2|16|TRBJ2-5
CASSADRFSGEETQYF
TGTGCCAGCAGCGCCGATCGATTTAGCGGGGAAGAGACCCAGTACTTC
>few|TRBV4-2|-|16|TRBJ1-2
CASSQPARTANYGYTF
TGTGCCAGCAGCCAACCTGCCAGGACGGCTAACTATGGCTACACCTTC
>-|TRBV20-1|-|15|TRBJ2-1
CSAREVQLPYNEQFF
TGCAGTGCTAGAGAGGTACAGCTACCGTACAATGAGCAGTTCTTC
>few|TRBV20-1|TRBD2|15|TRBJ2-7
CSARDLLAGGYEQYF
TGCAGTGCTAGAGATTTACTAGCGGGGGGCTACGAGCAGTACTTC
>-|TRBV7-8|-|16|TRBJ2-6
CASSRTAYSGANVLTF
TGTGCCAGCAGCAGGACAGCCTACTCTGGGGCCAACGTCCTGACTTTC
>-|TRBV12-3/TRBV12-4|TRBD2|15|TRBJ2-3
CASRTSGGDTDTQYF
TGTGCCAGCAGGACTAGCGGGGGGGACACAGATACGCAGTATTTT
>-|TRBV3-1|-|17|TRBJ2-1
CASSFPGRTNDGDEQFF
TGTGCCAGCAGCTTCCCCGGACGGACCAATGATGGAGATGAGCAGTTCTTC
>-|TRBV15|-|16|TRBJ1-5
CATSGNPQGSNQPQHF
TGTGCCACCAGCGGTAATCCACAGGGAAGCAATCAGCCCCAGCATTTT